A selection of T cell receptor beta chains follows, all from one sample in a study of PD-1 blockade in classical Hodgkin lymphoma. The data were produced by immunoSEQ multiplex PCR, yet TCRdb's version contains in-frame clones alone and is incomplete. This table has 20,000 to 30,000 clones, around 86% appearing once. The source material was peripheral blood mononuclear cells (PBMCs), sampled at baseline. The receptors come from a human donor with classical Hodgkin lymphoma. CDR3s include the opening cysteine and the closing phenylalanine or tryptophan. Fields, in order: CDR3 protein, CDR3 DNA, D gene, V gene, J gene, clone size. A D gene is named only where the DNA matches it firmly. Only part of the rows carry a size: once, few, many, or a class if the clone is expanded.

CDR3 protein: CASSLTEASSTEAFF; CDR3 DNA: TGCGCCAGCAGCTTGACGGAGGCCTCGAGCACTGAAGCTTTCTTT; D gene: NA; V gene: TRBV5-1; J gene: TRBJ1-1; clone size: NA
CDR3 protein: CASSEGSGDSGDNEQFF; CDR3 DNA: TGCGCCAGCAGCGAAGGATCCGGGGACAGTGGGGACAATGAGCAGTTCTTC; D gene: TRBD1; V gene: TRBV5-1; J gene: TRBJ2-1; clone size: NA
CDR3 protein: CASSHRDSEGWDTQYF; CDR3 DNA: TGTGCCAGCAGCCACAGGGACAGTGAGGGATGGGATACGCAGTATTTT; D gene: TRBD1; V gene: TRBV11-2; J gene: TRBJ2-3; clone size: NA
CDR3 protein: CASSYQGLAGVVNNEQFF; CDR3 DNA: TGTGCCAGCAGTTACCAGGGACTAGCGGGGGTTGTCAACAATGAGCAGTTCTTC; D gene: TRBD2; V gene: TRBV27; J gene: TRBJ2-1; clone size: NA
CDR3 protein: CASTKGAGAFF; CDR3 DNA: TGTGCCAGCACCAAGGGGGCTGGTGCTTTCTTT; D gene: TRBD1; V gene: TRBV6-6; J gene: TRBJ1-1; clone size: NA
CDR3 protein: CASRTTGISTDTQYF; CDR3 DNA: TGTGCCAGCAGGACGACAGGTATTAGCACAGATACGCAGTATTTT; D gene: NA; V gene: TRBV6-5; J gene: TRBJ2-3; clone size: NA
CDR3 protein: CASSLVRVEQYF; CDR3 DNA: TGTGCCAGCAGCCTTGTCCGGGTCGAGCAGTACTTC; D gene: NA; V gene: TRBV11-2; J gene: TRBJ2-7; clone size: NA
CDR3 protein: CASSDIGDLYNEQFF; CDR3 DNA: TGTGCCAGCAGTGACATAGGCGACCTTTACAATGAGCAGTTCTTC; D gene: NA; V gene: TRBV2; J gene: TRBJ2-1; clone size: NA
CDR3 protein: CASSQGLGSNQPQHF; CDR3 DNA: TGTGCCAGTAGCCAGGGTTTGGGCTCCAATCAGCCCCAGCATTTT; D gene: NA; V gene: TRBV19; J gene: TRBJ1-5; clone size: NA
CDR3 protein: CASSQGNLATDEQFF; CDR3 DNA: TGTGCCAGCAGCCAAGGAAACCTAGCGACCGATGAGCAGTTCTTC; D gene: NA; V gene: TRBV4-2; J gene: TRBJ2-1; clone size: NA
CDR3 protein: CAISEATGGYEQYF; CDR3 DNA: TGTGCCATCAGTGAGGCGACAGGGGGCTACGAGCAGTACTTC; D gene: TRBD1; V gene: TRBV10-3; J gene: TRBJ2-7; clone size: NA
CDR3 protein: CASSQTGALNEQFF; CDR3 DNA: TGTGCCAGCAGTCAGACAGGGGCCCTCAATGAGCAGTTCTTC; D gene: TRBD1; V gene: TRBV2; J gene: TRBJ2-1; clone size: NA
CDR3 protein: CASSADGNTGELFF; CDR3 DNA: TGCGCCAGCAGCGCGGACGGGAACACCGGGGAGCTGTTTTTT; D gene: NA; V gene: TRBV5-1; J gene: TRBJ2-2; clone size: once
CDR3 protein: CASSSSSTGRATEAFF; CDR3 DNA: TGTGCCAGCAGTTCCTCCTCGACAGGGAGGGCCACTGAAGCTTTCTTT; D gene: TRBD1; V gene: TRBV6-5; J gene: TRBJ1-1; clone size: NA
CDR3 protein: CASRESSPDSGANVLTF; CDR3 DNA: TGTGCCAGCAGAGAGTCCTCCCCCGACTCTGGGGCCAACGTCCTGACTTTC; D gene: NA; V gene: TRBV7-3; J gene: TRBJ2-6; clone size: NA
CDR3 protein: CASSFLAGEGNEQFF; CDR3 DNA: TGCGCCAGCAGCTTTCTAGCGGGGGAGGGGAATGAGCAGTTCTTC; D gene: TRBD2; V gene: TRBV5-1; J gene: TRBJ2-1; clone size: NA
CDR3 protein: CASSVGLQSTDTQYF; CDR3 DNA: TGTGCCAGCAGCGTAGGGCTACAGAGCACAGATACGCAGTATTTT; D gene: NA; V gene: TRBV9; J gene: TRBJ2-3; clone size: once
CDR3 protein: CASSQDFLAGEQYF; CDR3 DNA: TGCGCCAGCAGCCAAGATTTTTTAGCGGGGGAGCAGTACTTC; D gene: TRBD2; V gene: TRBV4-3; J gene: TRBJ2-7; clone size: once
CDR3 protein: CASSSSLTRGEQFF; CDR3 DNA: TGTGCCAGCAGCTCCTCCTTGACTAGAGGTGAGCAGTTCTTC; D gene: NA; V gene: TRBV7-9; J gene: TRBJ2-1; clone size: once
CDR3 protein: CASSSTGGHSRAETQYF; CDR3 DNA: TGTGCCAGCAGTTCAACGGGGGGTCATAGTCGGGCAGAGACCCAGTACTTC; D gene: TRBD2; V gene: TRBV2; J gene: TRBJ2-5; clone size: NA
CDR3 protein: CASSQPGQGTTDTQYF; CDR3 DNA: TGTGCCAGCAGCCAACCGGGACAGGGGACGACTGATACGCAGTATTTT; D gene: TRBD1; V gene: TRBV7-9; J gene: TRBJ2-3; clone size: NA
CDR3 protein: CASSYSGAKYGYTF; CDR3 DNA: TGTGCCAGCAGTTACTCCGGGGCCAAATATGGCTACACCTTC; D gene: NA; V gene: TRBV6-6; J gene: TRBJ1-2; clone size: NA
CDR3 protein: CASSLAVTNTEAFF; CDR3 DNA: TGCGCCAGCAGCTTGGCGGTCACGAACACTGAAGCTTTCTTT; D gene: NA; V gene: TRBV5-1; J gene: TRBJ1-1; clone size: NA
CDR3 protein: CASRTQTGQPQHF; CDR3 DNA: TGTGCCAGCAGAACCCAAACAGGTCAGCCCCAGCATTTT; D gene: NA; V gene: TRBV2; J gene: TRBJ1-5; clone size: NA
CDR3 protein: CASSSEGTEAFF; CDR3 DNA: TGTGCCAGCAGTTCTGAGGGCACTGAAGCTTTCTTT; D gene: NA; V gene: TRBV7-9; J gene: TRBJ1-1; clone size: NA
CDR3 protein: CASSQDPNQPQHF; CDR3 DNA: TGCGCCAGCAGCCAAGATCCTAATCAGCCCCAGCATTTT; D gene: NA; V gene: TRBV4-3; J gene: TRBJ1-5; clone size: NA
CDR3 protein: CASAFNPRDSPYNEQFF; CDR3 DNA: TGTGCTAGTGCTTTTAACCCCCGGGACAGCCCCTACAATGAGCAGTTCTTC; D gene: TRBD1; V gene: TRBV12-5; J gene: TRBJ2-1; clone size: NA
CDR3 protein: CASSPPGGPRETQYF; CDR3 DNA: TGCGCCAGCAGCCCACCGGGGGGGCCTCGAGAGACCCAGTACTTC; D gene: TRBD2; V gene: TRBV5-1; J gene: TRBJ2-5; clone size: NA
CDR3 protein: CASSVEAPLTDTQYF; CDR3 DNA: TGTGCCAGCAGCGTAGAAGCTCCTCTCACAGATACGCAGTATTTT; D gene: NA; V gene: TRBV9; J gene: TRBJ2-3; clone size: NA
CDR3 protein: CASSAQAGSQETQYF; CDR3 DNA: TGTGCCAGCAGTGCCCAGGCGGGGAGCCAAGAGACCCAGTACTTC; D gene: NA; V gene: TRBV2; J gene: TRBJ2-5; clone size: NA
CDR3 protein: CASSRDLMNTEAFF; CDR3 DNA: TGTGCCAGCAGCCGAGACCTTATGAACACTGAAGCTTTCTTT; D gene: NA; V gene: TRBV7-9; J gene: TRBJ1-1; clone size: NA
CDR3 protein: CASSPSGGASTDTQYF; CDR3 DNA: TGTGCCAGCAGCCCGAGCGGGGGGGCTAGCACAGATACGCAGTATTTT; D gene: TRBD2; V gene: TRBV14; J gene: TRBJ2-3; clone size: few
CDR3 protein: CASSLISGGDYEQYF; CDR3 DNA: TGCGCCAGCAGCTTGATTAGCGGGGGAGACTACGAGCAGTACTTC; D gene: TRBD2; V gene: TRBV5-1; J gene: TRBJ2-7; clone size: NA
CDR3 protein: CASSHIVQGGSPLHF; CDR3 DNA: TGTGCCAGCAGCCATATAGTACAGGGCGGCTCACCCCTCCACTTT; D gene: NA; V gene: TRBV4-2; J gene: TRBJ1-6; clone size: NA
CDR3 protein: CASSYRTDSNYGYTF; CDR3 DNA: TGTGCCAGCAGTTATAGAACAGACAGTAACTATGGCTACACCTTC; D gene: NA; V gene: TRBV6-6; J gene: TRBJ1-2; clone size: NA
CDR3 protein: CASGQGSGNTIYF; CDR3 DNA: TGTGCCAGTGGACAGGGAAGTGGAAACACCATATATTTT; D gene: TRBD1; V gene: TRBV19; J gene: TRBJ1-3; clone size: once
CDR3 protein: CASSPTGNYGYTF; CDR3 DNA: TGTGCCAGCTCCCCGACAGGGAACTATGGCTACACCTTC; D gene: TRBD1; V gene: TRBV18; J gene: TRBJ1-2; clone size: NA
CDR3 protein: CASSAGQVNTEAFF; CDR3 DNA: TGTGCCAGCAGCGCGGGACAGGTGAACACTGAAGCTTTCTTT; D gene: TRBD1; V gene: TRBV7-9; J gene: TRBJ1-1; clone size: NA
CDR3 protein: CASSQAFKETQYF; CDR3 DNA: TGCGCCAGCAGCCAGGCTTTTAAAGAGACCCAGTACTTC; D gene: NA; V gene: TRBV4-1; J gene: TRBJ2-5; clone size: NA
CDR3 protein: CASSQAGWAGYSNQPQHF; CDR3 DNA: TGTGCCAGCAGCCAAGCTGGTTGGGCAGGCTATAGCAATCAGCCCCAACATTTT; D gene: NA; V gene: TRBV4-2; J gene: TRBJ1-5; clone size: once